One sample yielded the 29 T cell receptor beta chains listed below, sequenced in a study of immunodeficiency. Some clones are missing from TCRdb's copy, which holds only in-frame ones; the method was immunoSEQ multiplex PCR. The sample has a few thousand clones; around nine tenths are singletons. Sequencing used CD4+ T cells from blood. These receptor sequences come from a human donor in good health.

The chain uses TRBV28 and TRBJ1-5; the match to TRBD1 covers 8 bases. The germline V gene encodes CDR1 MDHEN and CDR2 SYDVKM. Trimming at V came to 4 bases and at J to 6 bases, leaving 8 bases not matched to a gene. This CDR3 is built from 15 residues. This chain's CDR3 is CASSSTGTGLQPQHF. The CDR3 nucleotides read TGTGCCAGCAGTTCAACCGGGACAGGACTTCAGCCCCAGCATTTT.

V usage is TRBV6-6 and J usage is TRBJ2-2, with D perhaps TRBD1 or TRBD2 (6 bases each). In germline, CDR1 is MNHNY, CDR2 SVGAGI (reference sequence). V gave up 0 bases and J gave up 4 bases, with 12 bases separating them. This CDR3 spans 16 amino acids. CDR3 protein: CASSYSWGAGTGELFF. DNA of the CDR3: TGTGCCAGCAGTTACTCGTGGGGGGCGGGCACCGGGGAGCTGTTTTTT.

This sequence joins TRBV7-9 and TRBJ2-3; TRBD2 aligns across 7 bases. The CDR3 runs 14 residues. V lost 10 bases, J lost 0 bases, and 7 bases stayed unmatched. Germline CDR1 reads SEHNR; CDR2 reads FQNEAQ (reference sequence). The CDR3 nucleotides are TGTGCCACCTTTCTGGGGGGGAGCACAGATACGCAGTATTTT. Translated: CATFLGGSTDTQYF.

The count of this clone is one. J is TRBJ2-7 and V is TRBV6-5; D perhaps matches TRBD2 (6 bases). V was trimmed by 7 bases and J by 3 bases, leaving 16 bases between them. CDR1 is MNHEY and CDR2 is SVGAGI in the germline V gene. The CDR3 covers 14 residues. The CDR3 DNA follows: TGTGCCAGCACCCCTCGGAGGGAATTCTACGAGCAGTACTTC. As protein: CASTPRREFYEQYF.

This chain joins TRBV6-6 and TRBJ2-3; D remains ambiguous. Germline V CDR1 and CDR2: MNHNY, SVGAGI (reference sequence). Between the trimmed V and J ends, which lost 6 bases and 4 bases, there was a span of 8 bases. The CDR3 totals 12 residues. The CDR3 sequence is CASRVRADTQYF. In DNA, the CDR3 is TGTGCCAGCAGGGTACGTGCAGATACGCAGTATTTT.

This clone was seen a few times. The rearrangement links TRBV5-1 to TRBJ2-1, with 8 positions matching TRBD2. CDR1 and CDR2 from the germline V gene are SGHRS and YFSETQ. V lost 3 bases, J lost 3 bases, and 8 bases stayed unmatched. The CDR3 loop spans 16 amino acids. This CDR3 is CASSYTGTSNYNEQFF. In DNA form, the CDR3 reads TGCGCCAGCAGCTATACCGGGACTAGTAACTACAATGAGCAGTTCTTC.

V usage is TRBV2 and J usage is TRBJ1-2; 9 bases align to TRBD1. The germline CDR1 and CDR2 sequences are SNHLY and FYNNEI. The CDR3 extends over 13 amino acids. V lost 10 bases, J lost 6 bases, and 9 bases stayed unmatched. CDR3 region: CATNLGTGHGYTF. The CDR3 coding sequence is TGTGCCACCAACCTAGGGACAGGGCATGGCTACACCTTC.

The table lists this clone with a count of one. The chain is built from TRBV4-1 and TRBJ2-7, with D tentatively TRBD1 (6 bases). CDR1 and CDR2 (germline): MGHRA, YSYEKL. The CDR3 consists of 16 residues. V was shortened by 2 bases and J by 0 bases, with 14 bases between the two germline ends. CDR3 sequence reads: CASSQTDSLSSYEQYF. The CDR3 nucleotides are TGCGCCAGCAGCCAAACGGACAGTCTTAGCTCCTACGAGCAGTACTTC.

This chain joins TRBV5-1 and TRBJ2-7; D not certain. Germline lookup yields CDR1 SGHRS and CDR2 YFSETQ. There are 16 residues in the CDR3. The V end lost 0 bases, the J end lost 5 bases, and 18 bases lay between the germline ends. The CDR3 spells CASSLEGALETHEQYF. As DNA, the CDR3 is TGCGCCAGCAGCTTGGAGGGCGCGCTCGAGACCCACGAGCAGTACTTC.

The chain links TRBV6-6 to TRBJ2-1, with D hard to call. V gave up 2 bases and J gave up 10 bases, with 12 bases separating them. Per the germline V gene, CDR1 is MNHNY and CDR2 is SVGAGI (reference sequence). The CDR3 contains 13 residues. Here the CDR3 reads CASSYATLKEQFF. In DNA, the CDR3 is TGTGCCAGCAGTTACGCTACCCTGAAGGAGCAGTTCTTC.

Only one count was recorded for this clone. CDR3 nucleotides: TGTGCCAGCAGTTACGGCGGCATATACTATGGCTACACCTTC. It translates to CASSYGGIYYGYTF. The chain joins TRBV6-5 to TRBJ1-2; D gene uncertain. The ends were cut back, 2 bases at V and 3 bases at J, with 10 bases in the middle. The germline V gene encodes CDR1 MNHEY and CDR2 SVGAGI. This CDR3 is built from 14 residues.

The chain is built from TRBV29-1 and TRBJ1-2; 7 bases agree with TRBD1. CDR3 length: 12 residues. V lost 7 bases, J lost 4 bases, and 6 bases stayed unmatched. Germline CDR1 is SQVTM and CDR2 is ANQGSEA. CDR3 sequence (DNA): TGCAGCGCCCGACAGGGCCGCTATGGCTACACCTTC. Translation gives CSARQGRYGYTF.

This sequence joins TRBV30 and TRBJ1-2; no clear D gene. The CDR3 covers 11 residues. Trimming shortened V by 5 bases and J by 3 bases, and 7 bases separated the two germline ends. Germline CDR1 and CDR2: GTSNPN and SVGIG (reference sequence). This chain's CDR3 is CAWREDYGYTF. Here the CDR3 DNA reads TGTGCCTGGCGGGAGGACTATGGCTACACCTTC.

This clone was picked up a small number of times. The chain is built from TRBV19 and TRBJ1-1, with 9 bases aligning to TRBD1. The germline gives CDR1 LNHDA, CDR2 SQIVND (reference sequence). V lost 4 bases, J lost 6 bases, and 9 bases stayed unmatched. The CDR3 runs 15 residues. The CDR3 bases are TGTGCCAGTAGTACCCATACAGGGGGCGTCTCTGAAGCTTTCTTT. Residues: CASSTHTGGVSEAFF.

V gene TRBV5-1 combines with J gene TRBJ2-4; maybe TRBD2 (6 bases). The CDR3 runs to 13 residues. V was cut by 4 bases and J by 6 bases, with 11 bases left in between. Per the germline V gene, CDR1 is SGHRS and CDR2 is YFSETQ. CDR3: CASSPLARNIQYF. CDR3 nucleotide sequence: TGCGCCAGCAGCCCACTAGCTAGAAACATTCAGTACTTC.

The CDR3 reads CASSSRTGGDQPQHF. DNA for the CDR3: TGTGCCAGCAGTTCACGGACAGGGGGAGATCAGCCCCAGCATTTT. J is TRBJ1-5 and V is TRBV6-5, with 10 bases lining up with TRBD1. Germline V CDR1 and CDR2: MNHEY, SVGAGI. Trimming cost V 4 bases and J 5 bases; bases outside gene matches: 5. The CDR3 loop spans 15 amino acids.

The rearrangement uses TRBV4-2 and TRBJ1-2, with D uncertain. Trimming cost V 5 bases and J 3 bases, with 16 bases left between them. CDR1 and CDR2 from the germline V gene are LGHNA and YNFKEQ. The CDR3 loop spans 15 amino acids. The CDR3 is CASSNPGSTDYGYTF. The CDR3 nucleotides are TGTGCCAGCAGCAACCCCGGGTCGACGGACTATGGCTACACCTTC.

The V and J genes are TRBV11-2 and TRBJ2-5; D remains unclear. Trimming removed 1 base from V and 5 bases from J, with 11 bases in between. This CDR3 spans 14 amino acids. Germline-derived CDR1 and CDR2 are SGHAT and FQNNGV. The CDR3 loop reads CASSLGTMGETQYF. The CDR3 DNA sequence: TGTGCCAGCAGCTTAGGCACGATGGGGGAGACCCAGTACTTC. The whole variable domain, remainder taken from reference TRBV11-2 and TRBJ2-5, is EAGVAQSPRYKIIEKRQSVAFWCNPISGHATLYWYQQILGQGPKLLIQFQNNGVVDDSQLPKDRFSAERLKGVDSTLKIQPAKLEDSAVYLCASSLGTMGETQYFGPGTRLLVL.

This clone was counted only a few times. This chain uses TRBV6-4 with TRBJ2-7, with a weak D call TRBD2 (5 bases). V lost 9 bases, J lost 2 bases, and 5 bases lay in between. CDR1 MRHNA and CDR2 SNTAGT come from the germline V gene. The CDR3 covers 10 residues. CDR3 loop: CARTTYEQYF. The CDR3 region has the DNA TGTGCCAGGACTACCTACGAGCAGTACTTC.

The chain recombines TRBV7-3 with TRBJ2-1; D is possibly TRBD2 (6 bases). In germline, CDR1 is SGHTA, CDR2 FQGTGA. V lost 2 bases and J lost 6, with 11 bases in between. The CDR3 length is 14 residues. CDR3 in DNA: TGTGCCAGCAGCTTACATGGGACTGTCAATGAGCAGTTCTTC. It codes for CASSLHGTVNEQFF.

This sequence joins TRBV20-1 and TRBJ1-5; no clear D. CDR1 and CDR2 from the germline V gene are DFQATT and SNEGSKA (reference sequence). There are 13 residues in the CDR3. With 3 bases removed from V and 5 bases from J, the gap between germline ends came to 11 bases. CDR3 residues: CSASPRWDQPQHF. The DNA of the CDR3 is TGCAGTGCTAGTCCCCGGTGGGATCAGCCCCAGCATTTT.

This chain uses TRBV4-1 with TRBJ1-1; the D gene is possibly TRBD1 (5 bases). In germline, CDR1 is MGHRA, CDR2 YSYEKL. Trimming took 3 bases from V and 8 from J, leaving 16 bases between them. CDR3 length: 14 residues. CDR3 region: CASSHGGPREEAFF. CDR3 nucleotide sequence: TGCGCCAGCAGCCATGGTGGGCCCAGGGAGGAAGCTTTCTTT.

The V and J genes are TRBV3-1 (or the pseudogene TRBV3-2) and TRBJ2-7; D is possibly TRBD1 (6 bases). V lost 10 bases, J lost 5 bases, and 24 bases lay in between. The germline CDR1 and CDR2 sequences are LGHDT and YNNKEL (reference sequence). The CDR3 length is 15 residues. CDR3 loop: CATSKGIQGVHEQYF. DNA of the CDR3: TGTGCCACCTCAAAGGGGATACAGGGCGTCCACGAGCAGTACTTC.

The rearrangement uses TRBV5-1 and TRBJ2-6; 11 positions agree with TRBD2. The ends lost 1 base at V and 3 bases at J; junction bases unmatched: 15. CDR1 and CDR2 (germline): SGHRS, YFSETQ. This CDR3 comprises 21 residues. The CDR3 loop reads CASSLIAGGLGTISGANVLTF. For the CDR3, the DNA is TGCGCCAGCAGCTTGATAGCGGGGGGGCTCGGTACGATTAGTGGGGCCAACGTCCTGACTTTC.

A remark on this clone: Relative to the germline gene, one junction end is altered; a read error may explain this. CDR3 residues: CASTGQHNQPRHF. In DNA form, the CDR3 reads TGTGCCAGCACCGGACAGCACAATCAGCCCCGGCATTTT. The chain uses TRBV2 and TRBJ1-5; TRBD1 might be the D (6 bases). The CDR3 has 13 residues. CDR1 is SNHLY, CDR2 FYNNEI, per germline.

The chain employs TRBV28 and TRBJ1-5; D is unclear. Germline V lookup: CDR1 MDHEN, CDR2 SYDVKM. The V gene lost 6 bases and the J gene lost 6 bases, with 21 bases spanning the gap. This CDR3 contains 16 residues. The CDR3 here is CASSSPGPGAGQPQHF. The CDR3 DNA reads as TGTGCCAGCAGCTCCCCCGGGCCGGGCGCGGGTCAGCCCCAGCATTTT.

This chain connects TRBV30 to TRBJ2-3, with TRBD2 matching 7 bases. The junction had 8 bases not matched to a gene; V was cut back by 4 bases and J by 4 bases. CDR1 is GTSNPN and CDR2 is SVGIG in the germline V gene (reference sequence). This CDR3 contains 14 residues. The CDR3 spells CAWKVGRGADTQYF. CDR3 DNA sequence: TGTGCCTGGAAGGTTGGCCGGGGGGCAGATACGCAGTATTTT.

The chain uses TRBV10-3 and TRBJ1-1; D is unresolved. CDR1 and CDR2 from the germline V gene are ENHRY and SYGVKD. The CDR3 sequence is 13 residues long. Trimming shortened V by 6 bases and J by 1 base, and 9 bases separated the two germline ends. CDR3 amino acids: CAISTTENTEAFF. The CDR3 nucleotides read TGTGCCATCAGCACCACAGAGAACACTGAAGCTTTCTTT.

This chain uses TRBV18 with TRBJ2-4; the D gene could be TRBD1 or TRBD2 (6 bases each). This CDR3 contains 16 residues. The germline CDR1 and CDR2 sequences are KGHSH and LQKENI. V lost 3 bases and J lost 7, with 19 bases in between. CDR3 amino acids: CASSPEGGRRGNIQYF. CDR3 sequence (DNA): TGTGCCAGCTCACCCGAGGGCGGTAGGAGGGGGAACATTCAGTACTTC.